This T cell receptor (beta chain) was retrieved from a study of control samples from healthy donors and cancer patients. Assay: immunoSEQ multiplex PCR; the TCRdb copy retains only in-frame clones and omits some. The sample consists of some 70,000 clones, 83% of them appearing once. This CDR3 has 14 amino acids. V shed 0 bases and J 6 bases; nucleotides not matched to a gene: 1. Germline V CDR1 and CDR2: MNHEY, SMNVEV (reference sequence). The receptor was derived from a man aged 55 to 70 in good health. V and J are TRBV27 and TRBJ2-3; 9 nucleotides line up with TRBD2. Material: blood. The CDR3 coding sequence is TGTGCCAGCAGTTTATCTAGCGGGGGCGATACGCAGTATTTT. It translates to CASSLSSGGDTQYF.